The entry below describes one T cell receptor beta chain. This clone's antigen is unknown. The record has no base qualities; no much larger clone is one base away. Receptors were amplified or captured by the immunoSEQ multiplex PCR assay. A mixture of 60 forward primers for TCR Vbeta segments and 13 reverse primers for TCR Jbeta segments was used in the multiplex PCR. The CDR3 region of rearranged TCR beta genes was amplified from genomic DNA by a multiplex PCR assay. The Illumina HiSeq System was used to sequence the amplified TCR beta libraries as 87-base-pair reads. The authors' pipeline ran thus. A later analysis tallied roughly 76 million unique TCR beta chains across the 666 repertoires, and some 10 million of those chains were shared by two or more donors. To remove PCR and sequencing errors, raw reads were error-corrected and collapsed into unique sequences using a nearest-neighbor algorithm that merged closely related sequences. To assign V, D and J gene segments, CDR3 sequences were aligned to IMGT reference sequences. Each retained sequence needed at least a six-nucleotide match to both a V gene segment and a J gene segment. Rearrangements were called productive when the CDR3 lacked stop codons and stayed in frame with V and J; all others were non-productive. Following IMGT convention, CDR3 was defined as the stretch from the second conserved V-encoded cysteine up to the conserved J-encoded phenylalanine. The earlier analysis of approximately 590 of the donors excluded any sequence lacking an unambiguous match to a single V gene segment. In an earlier analysis of a few hundred of the donors, V segments were called functional above 56.7% productive rearrangements and were called segregating when the between-donor standard deviation exceeded 5%. A statistical classification framework was developed to diagnose cytomegalovirus status using the catalog of TCR beta chain sequences. In a later analysis, V and J genes were assigned by comparing TCR nucleotide sequences against IMGT/GENE-DB human TR gene sequences. A later analysis assigned CDR3 sequences and most-parsimonious VDJ recombination scenarios with the TCRdist pipeline. In a later analysis, every TCR beta chain was defined by the combination of its CDR3 amino acid sequence and its V-gene family, and reads without a unique V-gene family were dropped. To address suspected cross-contamination and a sequencing artifact, a later analysis removed approximately 590 highly shared, low-generation-probability nucleotide sequences. A later analysis calculated a clonal expansion index for each public chain from normalized within-repertoire ranks of inferred template counts. In a later analysis, generation probabilities were computed using a VDJ recombination model fitted to out-of-frame rearrangements, and the results were checked against IGoR. Hypergeometric tests were used in a later analysis to score TCR-TCR, TCR-HLA and TCR-CMV co-occurrence, with a repertoire-size bias correction applied to the TCR pairs. In a later analysis, false discovery rates were estimated by permuting HLA or CMV assignments 20 times. In a later analysis, co-occurring TCRs were grouped with DBSCAN, and TCRdist sequence similarity was added when clustering was performed within HLA-allele-positive subsets. For co-occurrence clustering, repertoires with fewer than 30,000 or more than 120,000 public chains were excluded, along with a handful of repertoires with anomalous nucleotide sharing. TCRdb retrieved this table from immuneACCESS and kept in-frame rearrangements only. Not all clones are present; in checked studies, unresolved V genes account for under half, and no reason is known for the remainder. The V and J calls and clone size were taken over from that table, and D and trimming were inferred from the DNA. In this sample the table shows fewer than 200,000 clones, about 69% of which occur a single time. The top ten hold roughly 2.5% of the sample.

The germline V gene (reference sequence) gives CDR1 as LNHDA and CDR2 as SQIVND. Spanning cysteine to phenylalanine, the CDR3 consists of 13 amino acids. This entry keeps only the CDR3 DNA: 39 bases, framed from base 1. V is clipped by 5 bases and J by 5 bases, and the sequence between their germline boundaries is 12 bases long. The entry originates in a study of cytomegalovirus exposure and HLA in healthy donors (dated by TCRdb to the late 2010s). For the study in its entirety: An earlier analysis of some 600 of the donors reported 250 to 300 Gb of sequence data and approximately 120 million unique TCR beta sequences obtained from some 170 million T cells. In addition to the first cohort of 666 subjects, a separate validation cohort of some 120 different subjects was used. HLA typing covered class I and class II loci at four-digit resolution. Every repertoire in the discovery cohort had been generated on one and the same sequencing platform. A later analysis re-analyzed previously published TCR beta repertoires from 500 to 700 donors and added high-resolution HLA genotyping to study TCR occurrence patterns. An early release covering 500 to 750 HLA-typed donors comprised 250 to 350 gigabases of sequencing data and about 90 million unique TCR sequences. The study aimed to test whether cataloging public T cell receptors could reveal signatures of past pathogen exposure. Roughly five DR-DQ haplotypes were handled as single units for association and clustering because linkage in the cohort was strong. An earlier analysis of some 500 of the donors used high-throughput TCR beta sequencing to judge whether each TCR beta V gene segment behaved as functional or pseudogenic. The study used immunosequencing to profile the T cell repertoires of approximately 630 subjects and linked those repertoires to cytomegalovirus serostatus. Among around 400 genotyped donors of the cohort, an average of about 240,000 unique TCR beta nucleotide sequences was sequenced per donor, of which about 19% were non-productive. Rather than drawing on any new phenotypic data, the later analysis identified candidate immune exposures from TCR beta sequences and the way those sequences occurred across donors. The number of donors typed differed by locus, with roughly 620-630 for A, B, C, DRB1 and DQB1, roughly 520 for DQA1, about 610 for DPA1, and approximately 470 for DPB1. Donor age, sex, ethnicity and CMV serostatus were collected together with the repertoire data. Among the roughly 400 genotyped donors, 81% belonged to the genetic ancestry cluster associated with self-reported Caucasian donors. High-throughput TCR immunosequencing, statistical association of individual TCRs with disease status, and machine learning were combined to predict cytomegalovirus infection status. In a later genetic analysis, genome-wide SNP genotypes for 398 of the 666 donors were used, and that subset was treated as a discovery cohort. General conclusions and limits of the study: A total of fewer than 200 TCR beta chains were listed by the study as associated with cytomegalovirus. In an earlier analysis of roughly 560 of the donors, most TCR beta V segments were observed in productive rearrangements about 87% or about 30% of the time, broadly matching IMGT annotations. Only TCR beta chains were sequenced in this cohort, and the absence of alpha or paired-chain data limited detectable features. Roughly uniform sequencing depth across donors was assumed in presence/absence analyses, although this assumption may not hold. Because some donors lacked HLA typing at each locus, the association tests relied only on the typed subset. In a later analysis, the rate of TCR association differed among HLA loci, with DRB1 alleles having the most associated TCRs and HLA-C alleles having the fewest. The authors suggested that the approach could potentially be extended to other disease states and immunological phenotypes. In a later analysis, HLA-associated TCR beta chains were found to be more clonally expanded and to have lower generation probabilities than equally common non-associated chains. In a later genetic analysis, a missense DCLRE1C variant was associated with V-gene and J-gene trimming of TCR beta chains, and the association was replicated in an independent cohort. A group of highly shared sequence variants was considered likely to be a technical artifact of the sequencing pipeline. Assigning TCR associations to individual alleles was difficult when HLA alleles, especially DR and DQ, strongly co-occurred. A further reported finding was that TCR beta sequences accurately predicted the HLA-A and HLA-B alleles for most subjects in the first cohort. Most TCR sequences were observed very rarely across donors, whereas some public TCRs were present in many individuals. In a later analysis, several top co-occurrence clusters were reported to appear linked to parvovirus B19, influenza, CMV and Epstein-Barr virus. Immune exposure information for the cohort was limited to CMV serostatus. In both the original and validation cohorts, the classifier was reported to diagnose cytomegalovirus status with high specificity and sensitivity. Compared with the roughly 700-donor mean, donors in an Asian-associated ancestry cluster had fewer N-insertions in productive TCRs, according to a later genetic analysis. The earlier analysis of approximately 590 of the donors excluded some 15 rarely observed V segments, including chromosome 9 orphons, because counts were too low. In a later analysis, most CMV-associated TCR beta chains were found to appear HLA-restricted, with HLA associations seemingly driven largely by CMV exposure. Linkage disequilibrium might explain the correlated functional status among segregating V segments, but an unknown experimental factor could not be ruled out. A few of the identified cytomegalovirus-associated TCR beta chains were confirmed in vitro to be specific for cytomegalovirus antigens. Specific HLA alleles were associated with 15,000 to 20,000 TCR beta sequences at a false discovery rate of 0.05 in a later analysis. Some IMGT-functional V segments, including TRBV6-2 and TRBV6-3, could not be told apart with the 87-base-pair reads, so those segments were excluded.

In total, approximately 610 healthy bone marrow donors made up the cohort. At the time of sampling, every cohort member was nominally healthy, though immune exposures that went unrecorded were likely present. CMV serostatus was recorded as positive for about 300 and negative for 352 of the 666 cohort members, whereas no CMV serostatus was recorded for the donor in question. Each donor provided a peripheral blood sample, and peripheral blood mononuclear cells were used for TCR beta sequencing. The Qiagen DNeasy Blood Extraction Kit was used to extract genomic DNA from the blood cell samples. The chain is assembled from TRBV19 and TRBJ2-5; the D segment could be TRBD1, given 6 matching bases. Sequenced: PBMCs. The receptor comes from a human donor in good health. The CDR3 region reads CASSYRVGETQYF. The DNA sequence reads TGTGCCAGTAGTTACAGGGTCGGGGAGACCCAGTACTTC.